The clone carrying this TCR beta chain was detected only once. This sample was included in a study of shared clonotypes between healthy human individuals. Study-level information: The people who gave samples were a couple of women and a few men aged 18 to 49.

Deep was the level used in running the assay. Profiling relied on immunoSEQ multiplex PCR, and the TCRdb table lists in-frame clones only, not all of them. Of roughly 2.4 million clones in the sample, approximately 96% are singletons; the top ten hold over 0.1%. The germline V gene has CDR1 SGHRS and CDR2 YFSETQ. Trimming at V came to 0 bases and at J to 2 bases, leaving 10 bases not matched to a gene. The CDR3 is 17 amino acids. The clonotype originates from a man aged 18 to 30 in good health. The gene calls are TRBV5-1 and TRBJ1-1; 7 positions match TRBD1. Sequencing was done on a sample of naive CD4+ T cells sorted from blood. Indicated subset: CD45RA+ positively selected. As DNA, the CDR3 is TGCGCCAGCAGCTTGGTTCTCCTCGGGACAGCTAACACTGAAGCTTTCTTT. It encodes CASSLVLLGTANTEAFF.